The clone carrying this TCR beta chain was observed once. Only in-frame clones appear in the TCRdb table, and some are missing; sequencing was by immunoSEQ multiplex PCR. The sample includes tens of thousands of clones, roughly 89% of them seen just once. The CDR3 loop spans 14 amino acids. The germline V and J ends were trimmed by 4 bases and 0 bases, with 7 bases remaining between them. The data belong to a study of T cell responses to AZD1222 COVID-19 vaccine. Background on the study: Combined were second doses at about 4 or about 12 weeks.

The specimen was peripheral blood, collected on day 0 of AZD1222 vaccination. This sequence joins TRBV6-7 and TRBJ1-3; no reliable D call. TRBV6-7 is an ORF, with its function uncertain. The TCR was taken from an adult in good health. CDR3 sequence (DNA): TGTGCCAGCAGTTCAGTTAGCTCTGGAAACACCATATATTTT. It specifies CASSSVSSGNTIYF.